This note documents a single T cell receptor (beta chain) sequence. Its antigen is unknown. Time point of the sample: newly diagnosed GD, antithyroid drugs for less than 3 months. The TCR library was made from RNA extracted from PBMCs. TCR beta libraries were built with iRepertoire HTBI primers and Arm-PCR of CDR3 regions. TCRdb re-called the multiplex PCR reads with MiXCR, one entry per CDR3 protein. The sample carries fewer than 550,000 distinct CDR3 sequences, about 16% recorded once. Trimming shortened V by 3 bases and J by 6 bases, and 9 bases separated the two germline ends. Germline V gene sequence: CDR1 MNHEY, CDR2 SMNVEV (reference sequence). This CDR3 is 14 amino acids long. This sample is drawn from a study of regulatory T cells in long-lasting Graves disease. At the level of the study: Those Graves' patients who were newly diagnosed had been on antithyroid drugs under 3 months.

Broader study findings: The sample size was small, and this may have reduced accuracy.

This same sample was also part of a study on T cells in Graves' hyperthyroidism and ophthalmopathy.

This rearrangement joins TRBV27 to TRBJ1-6; TRBD1 is a possible D gene (5 bases). Sequencing used peripheral blood mononuclear cells (PBMCs), obtained at new diagnosis, from a patient treated with antithyroid drugs. This sequence was found in a woman under 30 with Graves disease. CDR3 sequence: CASSFTGANSPLHF. Here the CDR3 DNA reads TGTGCCAGCAGTTTCACTGGGGCTAATTCACCCCTCCACTTT.